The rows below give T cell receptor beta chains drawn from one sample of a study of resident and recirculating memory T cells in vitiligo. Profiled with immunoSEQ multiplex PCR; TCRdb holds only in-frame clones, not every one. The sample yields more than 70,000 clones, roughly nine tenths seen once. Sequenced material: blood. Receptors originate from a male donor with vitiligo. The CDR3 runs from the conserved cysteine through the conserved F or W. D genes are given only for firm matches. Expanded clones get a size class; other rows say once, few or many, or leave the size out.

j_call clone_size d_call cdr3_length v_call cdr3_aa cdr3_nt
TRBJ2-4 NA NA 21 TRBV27 CASSSVLVDKEGRVAKNIQYF TGTGCCAGCAGCTCTGTTTTGGTGGACAAGGAAGGTCGGGTAGCCAAAAACATTCAGTACTTC
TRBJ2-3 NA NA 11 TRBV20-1 CGVAATDTQYF TGCGGAGTAGCGGCCACAGATACGCAGTATTTT
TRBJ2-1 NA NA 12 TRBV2 CASRRGYNEQFF TGTGCCAGCAGGCGGGGTTACAATGAGCAGTTCTTC
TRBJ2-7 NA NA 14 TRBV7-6 CASSLEGGAYEQYF TGTGCCAGCAGCTTAGAGGGGGGGGCCTACGAGCAGTACTTC
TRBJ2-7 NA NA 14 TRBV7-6 CASSLAGRIYEQYF TGTGCCAGCAGCTTAGCGGGCAGAATCTACGAGCAGTACTTC
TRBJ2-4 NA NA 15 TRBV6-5 CASSRGGVSKNIQYF TGTGCCAGCAGCCGAGGGGGGGTATCCAAAAACATTCAGTACTTC
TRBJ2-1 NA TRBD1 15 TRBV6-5 CASSPTGQPYNEQFF TGTGCCAGCAGCCCTACGGGACAGCCTTACAATGAGCAGTTCTTC
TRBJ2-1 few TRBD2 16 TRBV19 CASSIGSAGAYNEQFF TGTGCCAGTAGTATCGGGTCAGCGGGAGCCTACAATGAGCAGTTCTTC
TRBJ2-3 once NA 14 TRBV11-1 CASRRRERSDTQYF TGTGCCAGCCGAAGGAGGGAGCGGTCAGATACGCAGTATTTT
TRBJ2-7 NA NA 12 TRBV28 CASRPRVDEQYF TGTGCCAGCAGGCCGAGGGTGGACGAGCAGTACTTC